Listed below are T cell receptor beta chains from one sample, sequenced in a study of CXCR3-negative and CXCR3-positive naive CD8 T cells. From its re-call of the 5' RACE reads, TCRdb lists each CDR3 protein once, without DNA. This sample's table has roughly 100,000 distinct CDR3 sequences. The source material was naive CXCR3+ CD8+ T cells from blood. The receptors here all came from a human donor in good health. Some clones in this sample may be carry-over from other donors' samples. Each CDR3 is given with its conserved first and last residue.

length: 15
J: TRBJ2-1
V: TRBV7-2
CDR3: CASSVMRGGYNEQFF

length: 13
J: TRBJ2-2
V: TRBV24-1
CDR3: CATEDGNTGELFF

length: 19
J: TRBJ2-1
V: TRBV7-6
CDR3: CASSLPGLAGRRVDNEQFF

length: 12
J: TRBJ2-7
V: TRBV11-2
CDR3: CASSSYSYEQYF

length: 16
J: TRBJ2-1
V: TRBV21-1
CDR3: CASSKLCGSSYNEQFF

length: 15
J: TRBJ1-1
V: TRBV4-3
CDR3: CASSSGGLSGRGAFF

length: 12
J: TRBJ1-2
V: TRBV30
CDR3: CACDRAEYGYTF

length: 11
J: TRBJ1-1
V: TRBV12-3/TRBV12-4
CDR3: CASRDMAEAFF

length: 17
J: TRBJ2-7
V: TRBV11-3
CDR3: CASSSWGGGPLGYEQYF

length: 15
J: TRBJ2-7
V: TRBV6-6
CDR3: CASSRTTVVAYEQYF

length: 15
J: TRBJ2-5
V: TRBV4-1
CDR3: CASSQIDRSQETQYF

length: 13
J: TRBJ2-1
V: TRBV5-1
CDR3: CASGVVTYNEQFF

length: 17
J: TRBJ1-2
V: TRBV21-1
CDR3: CASRRHVWQLAVNGYTF

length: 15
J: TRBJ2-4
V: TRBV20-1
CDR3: CSARDLLGELNIQYF

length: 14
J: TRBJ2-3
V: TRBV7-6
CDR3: CASSLDTHEKAQYF

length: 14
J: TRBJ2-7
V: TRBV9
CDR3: CASSFQGGLGEQYF

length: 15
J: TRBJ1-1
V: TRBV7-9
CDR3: CASSLVGQTNTEAFF